What follows are 2 T cell receptor beta chains derived from one specimen sequenced in a study of T cells after yellow fever vaccination (dated by TCRdb to between 2017 and 2020). The library was prepared using 5' RACE. The instrument was an Illumina HiSeq 2500. The raw public reads went through TCRdb reprocessing: fastp at Q25, MiXCR clone calling, in-frame beta chains kept. Every CDR3 protein is listed once, alongside the most common genes and DNA of its rows. Recorded for this sample are around 400,000 distinct CDR3 sequences; 11% of them occurred a single time. The ten biggest clones cover roughly 18% of the sample. The sample's treatment or condition label, decoded: live attenuated yellow fever vaccine strain. Here the sequenced sample was PBMCs, taken on the day of the first yellow fever vaccination. The source of these receptors is a man aged 18 to 30 who received the YFV17D yellow fever vaccine.

This clonotype came up many times. The rearrangement joins TRBV5-6 to TRBJ2-5, with a weak D call TRBD1 (6 bases). CDR1 and CDR2 (germline): SGHDT, YYEEEE. CDR3 length equals 16 residues. With 2 bases removed from V and 1 base from J, the gap between germline ends came to 15 bases. In nucleotides, the CDR3 is TGTGCCAGCAGCTTTTGGGGGCCGAACTTCCAAGAGACCCAGTACTTC. Protein: CASSFWGPNFQETQYF.

This clonotype appeared a few times. The J gene is TRBJ2-3, the V gene TRBV4-2; 12 bases match TRBD2. This CDR3 has 18 residues. CDR1 and CDR2 from the germline V gene are LGHNA and YNFKEQ. The ends lost 2 bases at V and 0 bases at J; junction bases unmatched: 6. CDR3 loop: CASSQPSGTSGSTDTQYF. The CDR3 region has the DNA TGTGCCAGCAGCCAACCCTCCGGGACTAGCGGGAGCACAGATACGCAGTATTTT.